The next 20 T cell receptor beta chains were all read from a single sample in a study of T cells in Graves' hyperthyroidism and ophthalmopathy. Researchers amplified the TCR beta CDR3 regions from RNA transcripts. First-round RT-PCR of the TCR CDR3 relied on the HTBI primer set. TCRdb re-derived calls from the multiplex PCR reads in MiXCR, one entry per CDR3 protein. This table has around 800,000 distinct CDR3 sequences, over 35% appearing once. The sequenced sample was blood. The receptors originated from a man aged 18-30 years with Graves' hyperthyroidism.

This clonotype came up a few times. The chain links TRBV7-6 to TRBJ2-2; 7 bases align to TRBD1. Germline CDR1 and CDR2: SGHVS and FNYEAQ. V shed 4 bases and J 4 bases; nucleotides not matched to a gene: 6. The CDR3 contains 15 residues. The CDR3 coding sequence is TGTGCCAGCAGCTCTTTGACAGGGATCACCGGGGAGCTGTTTTTT. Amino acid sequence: CASSSLTGITGELFF.

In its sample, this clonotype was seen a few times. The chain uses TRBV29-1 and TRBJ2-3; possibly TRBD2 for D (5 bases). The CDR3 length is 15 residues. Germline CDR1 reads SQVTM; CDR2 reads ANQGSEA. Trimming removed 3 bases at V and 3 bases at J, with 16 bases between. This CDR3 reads CSVEWLGGRTDTQYF. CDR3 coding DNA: TGCAGCGTTGAGTGGCTCGGAGGAAGGACAGATACGCAGTATTTT.

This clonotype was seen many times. Here the CDR3 reads CSASSNTEAFF. In DNA form, the CDR3 reads TGCAGTGCTAGTTCCAACACTGAAGCTTTCTTT. The rearrangement links TRBV20-1 to TRBJ1-1; no firm D call. The CDR3 covers 11 residues. Germline V CDR1 and CDR2: DFQATT, SNEGSKA (reference sequence). Trimming stripped 3 bases from V and 2 bases from J, with 4 bases between.

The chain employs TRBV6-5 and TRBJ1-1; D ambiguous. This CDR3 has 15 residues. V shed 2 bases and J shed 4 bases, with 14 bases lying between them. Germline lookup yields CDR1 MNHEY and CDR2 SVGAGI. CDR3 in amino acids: CASSYRGVEVTEAFF. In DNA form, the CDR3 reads TGTGCCAGCAGTTACCGCGGGGTCGAGGTCACTGAAGCTTTCTTT.

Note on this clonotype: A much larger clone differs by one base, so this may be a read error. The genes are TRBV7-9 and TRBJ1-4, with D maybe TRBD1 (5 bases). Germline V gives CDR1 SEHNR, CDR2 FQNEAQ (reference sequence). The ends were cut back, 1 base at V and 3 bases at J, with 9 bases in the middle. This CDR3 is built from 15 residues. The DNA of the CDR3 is TGTGCCAGCAGCTTAGGCCAGACAGCTAATGAAAAACTGTTTTTT. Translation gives CASSLGQTANEKLFF.

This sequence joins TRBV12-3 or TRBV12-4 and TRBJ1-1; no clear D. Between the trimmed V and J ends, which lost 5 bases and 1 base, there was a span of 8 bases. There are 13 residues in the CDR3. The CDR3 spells CASSRTWNTEAFF. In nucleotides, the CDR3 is TGTGCCAGCAGTAGGACTTGGAACACTGAAGCTTTCTTT.

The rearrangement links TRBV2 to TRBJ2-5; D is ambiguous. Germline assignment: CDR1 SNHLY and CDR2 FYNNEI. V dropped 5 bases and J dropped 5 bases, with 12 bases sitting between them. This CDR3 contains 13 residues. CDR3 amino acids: CASSPLRWETQYF. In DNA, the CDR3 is TGTGCCAGCAGTCCACTAAGGTGGGAGACCCAGTACTTC.

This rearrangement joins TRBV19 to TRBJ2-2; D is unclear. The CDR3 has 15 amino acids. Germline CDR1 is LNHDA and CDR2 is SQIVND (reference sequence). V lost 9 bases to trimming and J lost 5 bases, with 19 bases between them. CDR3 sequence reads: CASSSQTQRTGELFF. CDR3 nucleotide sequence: TGTGCCAGCAGCTCCCAGACACAACGAACCGGGGAGCTGTTTTTT.

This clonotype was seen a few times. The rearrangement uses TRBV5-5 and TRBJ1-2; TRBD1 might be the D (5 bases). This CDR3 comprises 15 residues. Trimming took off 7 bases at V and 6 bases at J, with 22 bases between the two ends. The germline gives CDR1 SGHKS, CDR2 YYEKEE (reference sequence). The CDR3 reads CASRLQAGGVNGYTF. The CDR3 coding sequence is TGTGCCAGCCGATTACAGGCAGGAGGAGTAAATGGCTACACCTTC. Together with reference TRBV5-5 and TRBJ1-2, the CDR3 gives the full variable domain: DAGVTQSPTHLIKTRGQQVTLRCSPISGHKSVSWYQQVLGQGPQFIFQYYEKEERGRGNFPDRFSARQFPNYSSELNVNALLLGDSALYLCASRLQAGGVNGYTFGSGTRLTVV.

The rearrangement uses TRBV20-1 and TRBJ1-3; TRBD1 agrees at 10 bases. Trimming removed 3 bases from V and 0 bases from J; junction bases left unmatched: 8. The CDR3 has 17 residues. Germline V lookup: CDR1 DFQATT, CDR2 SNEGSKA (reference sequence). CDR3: CSARGQGSRLSGNTIYF. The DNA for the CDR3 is TGCAGTGCTAGGGGACAGGGGTCGAGGCTCTCTGGAAACACCATATATTTT.

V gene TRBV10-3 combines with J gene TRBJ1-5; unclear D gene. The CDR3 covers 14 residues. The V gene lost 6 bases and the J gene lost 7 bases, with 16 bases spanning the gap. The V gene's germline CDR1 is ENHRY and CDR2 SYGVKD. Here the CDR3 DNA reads TGTGCCATCAGAGCACTAGCGGAGGACCAGCCCCAGCATTTT. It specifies CAIRALAEDQPQHF.

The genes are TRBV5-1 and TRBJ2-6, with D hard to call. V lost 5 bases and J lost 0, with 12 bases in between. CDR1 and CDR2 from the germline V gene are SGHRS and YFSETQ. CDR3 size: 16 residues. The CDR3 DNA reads TGCGCCAGCAGAGGAATAGGCCCCTCTGGGGCCAACGTCCTGACTTTC. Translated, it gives CASRGIGPSGANVLTF.

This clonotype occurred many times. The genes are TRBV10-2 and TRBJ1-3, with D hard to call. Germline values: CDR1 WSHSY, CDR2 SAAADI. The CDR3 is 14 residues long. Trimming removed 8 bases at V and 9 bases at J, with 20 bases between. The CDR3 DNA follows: TGCGCCAGCGGCGAGCCGGGAGTCCGGAGCACCATATATTTT. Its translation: CASGEPGVRSTIYF.

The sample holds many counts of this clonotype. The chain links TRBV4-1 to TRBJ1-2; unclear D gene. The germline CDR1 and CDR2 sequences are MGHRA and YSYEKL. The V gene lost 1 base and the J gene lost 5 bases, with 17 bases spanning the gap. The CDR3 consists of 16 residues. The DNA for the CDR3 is TGCGCCAGCAGCCAAGCGGGCAGTTCCAAGGGATATGGCTACACCTTC. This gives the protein CASSQAGSSKGYGYTF.

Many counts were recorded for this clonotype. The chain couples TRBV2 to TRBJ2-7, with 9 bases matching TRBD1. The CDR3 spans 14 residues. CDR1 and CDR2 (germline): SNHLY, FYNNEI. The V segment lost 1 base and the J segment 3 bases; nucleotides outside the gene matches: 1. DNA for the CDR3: TGTGCCAGCAGTGAAGGGGACAGGGACTACGAGCAGTACTTC. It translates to CASSEGDRDYEQYF.

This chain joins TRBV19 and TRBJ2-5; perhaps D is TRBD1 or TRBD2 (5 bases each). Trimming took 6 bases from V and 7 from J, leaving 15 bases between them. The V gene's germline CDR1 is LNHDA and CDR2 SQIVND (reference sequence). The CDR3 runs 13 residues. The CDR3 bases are TGTGCCAGTAGCTTTGGGGATGGGGGGACCCAGTACTTC. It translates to CASSFGDGGTQYF.

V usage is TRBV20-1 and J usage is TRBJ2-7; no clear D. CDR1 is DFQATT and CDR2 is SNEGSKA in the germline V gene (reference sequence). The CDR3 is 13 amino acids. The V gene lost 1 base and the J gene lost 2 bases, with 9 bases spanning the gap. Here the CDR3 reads CSARGVGTYEQYF. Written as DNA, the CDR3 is TGCAGTGCTAGAGGGGTTGGAACCTACGAGCAGTACTTC.

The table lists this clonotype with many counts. The CDR3 loop reads CSVVAGKSYEQYF. CDR3 DNA: TGCAGCGTTGTGGCAGGGAAATCCTACGAGCAGTACTTC. The chain combines TRBV29-1 with TRBJ2-7, with D perhaps TRBD1 (5 bases). Between the trimmed V and J ends, which lost 4 bases and 1 base, there was a span of 11 bases. Germline CDR1 is SQVTM and CDR2 is ANQGSEA. The CDR3 has 13 residues.

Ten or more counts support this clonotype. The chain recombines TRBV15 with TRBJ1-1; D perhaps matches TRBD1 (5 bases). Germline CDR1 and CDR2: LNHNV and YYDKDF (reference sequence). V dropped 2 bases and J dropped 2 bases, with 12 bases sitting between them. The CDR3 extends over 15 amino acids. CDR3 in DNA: TGTGCCACCAGCAGAAGGGGCAGCCTTAACACTGAAGCTTTCTTT. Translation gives CATSRRGSLNTEAFF.

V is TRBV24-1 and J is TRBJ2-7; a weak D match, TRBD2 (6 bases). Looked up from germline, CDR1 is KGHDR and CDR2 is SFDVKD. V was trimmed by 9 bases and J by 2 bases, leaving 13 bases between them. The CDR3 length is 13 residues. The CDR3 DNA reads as TGTGCCACCGGCTGGAGGGAAGCCTACGAGCAGTACTTC. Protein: CATGWREAYEQYF.